One and the same sample provided the 20 T cell receptor beta chains below, sequenced in a study of T cells in Graves' hyperthyroidism and ophthalmopathy. Template material for amplifying TCR beta CDR3 regions consisted of RNA transcripts. HTBI primers drove first-round RT-PCR of the TCR CDR3. TCRdb processed the multiplex PCR reads anew with MiXCR; each CDR3 protein has one entry. The profile shows about 570,000 distinct CDR3 sequences, around 42% of them singletons. Sequencing was performed on peripheral blood or thyroid tissue (not recorded which). The receptor set was obtained from an adult woman with Graves' disease, either hyperthyroidism or ophthalmopathy (not recorded which).

The sample holds a few counts of this clonotype. This rearrangement joins TRBV28 to TRBJ2-7; D gene unclear. Germline V gene sequence: CDR1 MDHEN, CDR2 SYDVKM. CDR3 length equals 12 residues. With 7 bases removed from V and 4 bases from J, the gap between germline ends came to 11 bases. The CDR3 nucleotides are TGTGCCAGCATAGGGTACAGATACGAGCAGTACTTC. It yields the protein CASIGYRYEQYF.

This clonotype was detected ten times or more. The chain has TRBV6-5 and TRBJ2-7; D might be TRBD2 (6 bases). The CDR3 runs 15 residues. Germline-derived CDR1 and CDR2 are MNHEY and SVGAGI. V was trimmed by 6 bases and J by 4 bases, leaving 19 bases between them. This chain's CDR3 is CASRPPLASRYEQYF. The DNA of the CDR3 is TGTGCCAGCAGACCCCCCCTAGCGTCTCGGTACGAGCAGTACTTC.

This clonotype has at least ten counts. V gene TRBV27 combines with J gene TRBJ1-4; D unclear. The CDR3 is made up of 13 amino acids. Germline assignment: CDR1 MNHEY and CDR2 SMNVEV (reference sequence). Between the trimmed V and J ends, which lost 6 bases and 3 bases, there was a span of 8 bases. The DNA for the CDR3 is TGTGCCAGCAGAACGGCAGCTAATGAAAAACTGTTTTTT. This gives the protein CASRTAANEKLFF.

This clonotype was observed many times. V is TRBV20-1 and J is TRBJ2-2; TRBD2 matches 7 bases. J gave up 3 bases and V 5 bases, and 9 bases lay outside the gene matches. The CDR3 sequence is 15 residues long. Germline V gene lookup returns CDR1 DFQATT and CDR2 SNEGSKA (reference sequence). The CDR3 region is CSAAMGGSHTGELFF. As DNA, the CDR3 is TGCAGTGCTGCCATGGGCGGGAGTCACACCGGGGAGCTGTTTTTT.

To note about this clonotype: The junction differs from germline at one of its ends, possibly a read error. This chain joins TRBV7-6 and TRBJ1-1, with TRBD1 identical over 8 bases. This CDR3 has 17 residues. Germline V gives CDR1 SGHVS, CDR2 FNYEAQ. The CDR3 loop reads CASSFKTGTGYHTEAFF. CDR3 coding DNA: TGCGCCAGCAGCTTTAAGACCGGGACAGGCTACCACACTGAAGCTTTCTTT.

This clonotype was found many times. This chain links TRBV30 with TRBJ1-2; 8 positions match TRBD1. Germline-derived CDR1 and CDR2 are GTSNPN and SVGIG (reference sequence). Trimming removed 1 base from V and 4 bases from J; junction bases left unmatched: 8. This CDR3 contains 15 residues. The CDR3 protein is CAWSDEAGTGYGYTF. CDR3 DNA: TGTGCCTGGAGTGACGAGGCCGGGACAGGCTATGGCTACACCTTC.

This clonotype has just a few counts. With a much larger clone just one base away, this may be a read error. The conserved final phenylalanine or tryptophan is absent from the CDR3, which likely points to a read error. This chain uses TRBV2 with TRBJ2-7; the match to TRBD2 covers 9 bases. The V and J ends lost 4 bases and 1 base, in that order; junction bases with no gene match: 5. There are 15 residues in the CDR3. CDR1 is SNHLY and CDR2 is FYNNEI in the germline V gene. The CDR3 here is CASSGWTSVSYEQYS. The CDR3 DNA sequence: TGTGCCAGCAGTGGATGGACTAGCGTTTCCTACGAGCAGTACTCC.

Regarding this clonotype: The conserved phenylalanine or tryptophan is not found at the CDR3 terminus, so this likely reflects a read error. The DNA is left out, because the CDR3 cannot be placed on it with certainty; the CDR3 is given as TCRdb lists it. The genes are TRBV20-1 and TRBJ2-7. Germline-derived CDR1 and CDR2 are DFQATT and SNEGSKA (reference sequence). With termini counted, the CDR3 has 10 amino acids. The CDR3 sequence is CSARDVGRNT.

The chain uses TRBV10-2 and TRBJ1-2; TRBD1 matches 9 bases. There are 14 residues in the CDR3. V was clipped by 10 bases and J by 3 bases; unmatched bases: 9. Germline lookup yields CDR1 WSHSY and CDR2 SAAADI. CDR3 sequence (DNA): TGCGCCACCCTAAAGACAGGGGGAGACTATGGCTACACCTTC. Translation: CATLKTGGDYGYTF.

The gene calls are TRBV10-3 and TRBJ1-1, with D perhaps TRBD1 (5 bases). Germline-derived CDR1 and CDR2 are ENHRY and SYGVKD. CDR3 size: 13 residues. Trimming stripped 4 bases from V and 3 bases from J, with 9 bases between. In DNA form, the CDR3 reads TGTGCCATCAGTGCCGGGGGATACACTGAAGCTTTCTTT. Residues: CAISAGGYTEAFF.

This clonotype was counted at least ten times. The chain employs TRBV9 and TRBJ2-2, with D uncertain. There are 18 residues in the CDR3. Germline CDR1 is SGDLS and CDR2 is YYNGEE. Trimming left V 1 base short and J 0 bases short, with 16 bases between. This CDR3 is CASSVKIRADANTGELFF. In nucleotides, the CDR3 is TGTGCCAGCAGCGTAAAAATTAGGGCGGATGCGAACACCGGGGAGCTGTTTTTT.

This clonotype was counted a few times. The CDR3 DNA reads TGCAGCGTTGGGACAGGGATTAATGAAAAACTGTTTTTT. Translating it yields CSVGTGINEKLFF. This chain connects TRBV29-1 to TRBJ1-4; TRBD1 matches at 8 bases. The trim removed 4 bases at V and 4 bases at J, leaving 2 bases unmatched. Germline lookup yields CDR1 SQVTM and CDR2 ANQGSEA. This CDR3 comprises 13 residues.

J is TRBJ1-5 and V is TRBV9; D is perhaps TRBD1 (5 bases). The germline V and J ends were trimmed by 0 bases and 11 bases, with 9 bases remaining between them. This CDR3 is built from 12 residues. Germline V CDR1 and CDR2: SGDLS, YYNGEE. The CDR3 loop reads CASSVGQGAQHF. CDR3 nucleotide sequence: TGTGCCAGCAGCGTAGGGCAAGGGGCCCAGCATTTT.

As regards this clonotype: Here the CDR3 omits its conserved ending phenylalanine or tryptophan, so a read error is the likely source. Because the CDR3's place on the DNA is in doubt, the DNA is left out and the CDR3 is given as listed by TCRdb. The J gene is TRBJ2-6, the V gene TRBV10-1; the DNA was not compared with TRBD1, the D call given in the table. The CDR3 region is 10 residues in length, termini included. Germline CDR1 and CDR2: WNHNN and SYGVQD (reference sequence). This CDR3 reads CASRDPRTTS.

The chain employs TRBV29-1 and TRBJ2-7; D is ambiguous. Trimming took 2 bases from V and 3 from J, leaving 11 bases between them. The CDR3 extends over 13 amino acids. Germline CDR1 SQVTM, CDR2 ANQGSEA. The CDR3 coding sequence is TGCAGCGTTGAATCTGCCAGGAACTACGAGCAGTACTTC. Translation: CSVESARNYEQYF.

V usage is TRBV30 and J usage is TRBJ1-2; weak D call: TRBD1 (6 bases). With 1 base removed from V and 4 bases from J, the gap between germline ends came to 31 bases. Germline lookup yields CDR1 GTSNPN and CDR2 SVGIG (reference sequence). The CDR3 is 20 amino acids. The chain's CDR3 is CAWSGGNRDTPTKYGYGYTF. CDR3 bases: TGTGCCTGGAGTGGGGGGAACCGGGACACACCAACAAAATACGGCTATGGCTACACCTTC. The whole variable domain, remainder taken from reference TRBV30 and TRBJ1-2, is SQTIHQWPATLVQPVGSPLSLECTVEGTSNPNLYWYRQAAGRGLQLLFYSVGIGQISSEVPQNLSASRPQDRQFILSSKKLLLSDSGFYLCAWSGGNRDTPTKYGYGYTFGSGTRLTVV.

J is TRBJ2-5 and V is TRBV12-3 or TRBV12-4, with 9 bases lining up with TRBD1. CDR3 length equals 13 residues. With 6 bases clipped from V and 4 bases from J, the junction kept 3 bases outside the gene matches. The CDR3 sequence is CASRTGGRETQYF. The CDR3 bases are TGTGCCAGCAGGACAGGGGGTCGAGAGACCCAGTACTTC.

This sequence joins TRBV2 and TRBJ2-2; D might be TRBD2 (5 bases). Trimming took 6 bases from V and 6 from J, leaving 11 bases between them. This CDR3 contains 13 residues. The V gene's germline CDR1 is SNHLY and CDR2 FYNNEI. The DNA for the CDR3 is TGTGCCAGCAGGGACTTTGAACCCGGGGAGCTGTTTTTT. It is translated as CASRDFEPGELFF.

The CDR3 DNA follows: TGCAGCGTCGGGACAGGGCTCGAGCAGTACTTC. Protein product: CSVGTGLEQYF. This chain joins TRBV29-1 and TRBJ2-7; TRBD1 matches 9 bases. The CDR3 consists of 11 residues. The germline gives CDR1 SQVTM, CDR2 ANQGSEA. The V gene end was trimmed by 6 bases and the J gene end by 6 bases; junction bases not matched to a gene: 3.

The chain couples TRBV29-1 to TRBJ1-4; D is undetermined. Germline-derived CDR1 and CDR2 are SQVTM and ANQGSEA. Trimming stripped 8 bases from V and 5 bases from J, with 15 bases between. This CDR3 has 13 amino acids. CDR3 DNA sequence: TGCAGCCCAACCTTGTCGGGCAATGAAAAACTGTTTTTT. Its translation: CSPTLSGNEKLFF.